One and the same sample provided the 25 T cell receptor beta chains below, sequenced in a study of patients and donors after allogeneic stem cell transplantation. TCRdb reprocessed the RT-PCR reads via MiXCR and lists one record per CDR3 protein. The table shows about 150,000 distinct CDR3 sequences, with approximately 40% occurring only once. The sequenced sample was blood, either unsorted or a sorted T cell fraction (not recorded which). These receptors all stem from a human donor who was either an allogeneic HSCT recipient or a stem cell or donor lymphocyte infusion donor (not recorded which). It is not recorded whose cells these are; they may come from a transplant donor.

This chain uses TRBV12-3 or TRBV12-4 with TRBJ2-3; D unclear. V was clipped by 5 bases and J by 4 bases, with 7 bases between them. This CDR3 comprises 12 residues. The CDR3 DNA follows: TGTGCCAGCAGTGTAAACGCAGATACGCAGTATTTT. As protein: CASSVNADTQYF.

The J gene is TRBJ1-5, the V gene TRBV12-3 or TRBV12-4, with D possibly matching TRBD1 (6 bases). The CDR3 extends over 15 amino acids. V shed 5 bases and J shed 0 bases, with 11 bases lying between them. The CDR3 nucleotides are TGTGCCAGCAGTATTAGACAGGTTAGCAATCAGCCCCAGCATTTT. It specifies CASSIRQVSNQPQHF.

The gene calls are TRBV12-3 or TRBV12-4 and TRBJ1-2; 10 nucleotides match TRBD1. The junction had 10 bases not matched to a gene; V was cut back by 5 bases and J by 4 bases. The CDR3 consists of 16 residues. CDR3 nucleotide sequence: TGTGCCAGCAGTACTCCCGGGACAGGGGAGTCCTATGGCTACACCTTC. Amino acid sequence: CASSTPGTGESYGYTF.

This chain uses TRBV28 with TRBJ2-5; 7 positions agree with TRBD1. CDR1 is MDHEN, CDR2 SYDVKM, per germline. This CDR3 region has 14 residues. J lost 2 bases, V lost 5 bases, and 5 bases had no gene match. The CDR3 region has the DNA TGTGCCAGCAGTCTATCAGGGGGACAAGAGACCCAGTACTTC. Its translation is CASSLSGGQETQYF. Using reference TRBV28 and TRBJ2-5 for the parts outside the CDR3, the full variable domain is DVKVTQSSRYLVKRTGEKVFLECVQDMDHENMFWYRQDPGLGLRLIYFSYDVKMKEKGDIPEGYSVSREKKERFSLILESASTNQTSMYLCASSLSGGQETQYFGPGTRLLVL.

The rearrangement uses TRBV6-5 and TRBJ2-1; unclear D gene. Germline CDR1 reads MNHEY; CDR2 reads SVGAGI. Deletions cut 6 bases from V and 10 bases from J, with 16 bases between. The CDR3 covers 13 residues. DNA of the CDR3: TGTGCCAGCAGCTTTGGACGGTCGGCGGAGCAGTTCTTC. It specifies CASSFGRSAEQFF.

This clonotype was detected ten times or more. The V gene is TRBV12-3 or TRBV12-4, the J gene TRBJ1-1; a weak D match, TRBD1 (5 bases). The V end lost 4 bases, the J end lost 4 bases, and 16 bases lay between the germline ends. The CDR3 consists of 15 residues. The CDR3 nucleotides are TGTGCCAGCAGTTCTGCCGGGGGAGGAGGCACTGAAGCTTTCTTT. Its translation: CASSSAGGGGTEAFF.

J is TRBJ2-3 and V is TRBV5-1, with 7 bases that match TRBD2. With V trimmed by 0 bases and J by 3 bases, 13 bases remained unmatched. Germline CDR1 SGHRS, CDR2 YFSETQ. The CDR3 runs 18 residues. The CDR3 reads CASSLDGGYASETDTQYF. The CDR3 DNA follows: TGCGCCAGCAGCTTGGACGGGGGGTATGCATCGGAGACAGATACGCAGTATTTT.

In this sample, this clonotype turned up a few times. This chain links TRBV11-2 with TRBJ2-1; no firm D call. Trimming took 5 bases from V and 0 from J, leaving 11 bases between them. CDR1 is SGHAT, CDR2 FQNNGV, per germline. CDR3 size: 15 residues. CDR3 residues: CASSPYRTSYNEQFF. The CDR3, as DNA: TGTGCCAGCAGCCCCTATCGTACCTCCTACAATGAGCAGTTCTTC.

The chain links TRBV29-1 to TRBJ2-1; D is perhaps TRBD1 or TRBD2 (6 bases each). V was trimmed by 3 bases and J by 0 bases, leaving 9 bases between them. This CDR3 is 14 amino acids long. Germline CDR1 and CDR2: SQVTM and ANQGSEA. In DNA form, the CDR3 reads TGCAGCGTTGAGGGGGGCAGCTCCTACAATGAGCAGTTCTTC. This codes for CSVEGGSSYNEQFF.

This clonotype came up a few times. The chain employs TRBV12-3 or TRBV12-4 and TRBJ1-6, with D possibly TRBD1 on 6 matching bases. The CDR3 totals 11 residues. The V gene lost 5 bases and the J gene lost 18 bases, with 14 bases spanning the gap. CDR3 protein: CASSKGGSSHF. The CDR3 DNA reads TGTGCCAGCAGTAAGGGGGGCAGCAGCCACTTT.

In its sample, this clonotype was seen many times. The chain combines TRBV12-3 or TRBV12-4 with TRBJ1-1; 9 bases align to TRBD1. The CDR3 is 15 residues long. V was pared by 5 bases and J by 5 bases, with 9 bases of the junction left unmatched. The CDR3 region has the DNA TGTGCCAGCAGTCCCGGGACAGGGCTTTTGACTGAAGCTTTCTTT. Protein product: CASSPGTGLLTEAFF.

Here the CDR3 DNA reads TGCAGCGTTGAAGTCGGCGCCGGGGACTATGGCTACACCTTC. Its translation: CSVEVGAGDYGYTF. The chain couples TRBV29-1 to TRBJ1-2, with unresolved D. The germline V gene encodes CDR1 SQVTM and CDR2 ANQGSEA. The CDR3 length is 14 residues. Trimming left V 1 base short and J 3 bases short, with 12 bases between.

This clonotype was found a few times. The rearrangement links TRBV27 to TRBJ2-3; D gene unclear. The CDR3 is made up of 14 amino acids. Germline CDR1 reads MNHEY; CDR2 reads SMNVEV (reference sequence). V was trimmed by 8 bases and J by 2 bases, leaving 14 bases between them. The chain's CDR3 is CASGFQAPTDTQYF. The DNA of the CDR3 is TGTGCCAGCGGGTTCCAGGCCCCCACAGATACGCAGTATTTT.

In this sample, this clonotype turned up many times. The chain couples TRBV7-8 to TRBJ1-5, with 8 positions matching TRBD1. Per germline, CDR1 SGHVS and CDR2 FQNEAQ. The CDR3 consists of 15 residues. Unmatched junction bases numbered 8, after V lost 5 bases and J lost 5 bases. The CDR3 bases are TGTGCCAGCAGCCCATCGACAGGGGTGGATCAGCCCCAGCATTTT. It codes for CASSPSTGVDQPQHF.

This clonotype occurred a few times. The chain links TRBV28 to TRBJ1-6; D is undetermined. V lost 8 bases to trimming and J lost 0 bases, with 14 bases between them. The CDR3 length is 16 residues. Germline V CDR1 and CDR2: MDHEN, SYDVKM. CDR3 sequence: CASSSFPSSYNSPLHF. Written as DNA, the CDR3 is TGTGCCAGCTCGAGCTTCCCGAGCTCCTATAATTCACCCCTCCACTTT.

Only a few counts were recorded for this clonotype. This chain links TRBV12-3 or TRBV12-4 with TRBJ2-1; tentative D call: TRBD2 (5 bases). Trimming pared 5 bases from V and 6 bases from J, leaving 14 bases between. This CDR3 is built from 14 residues. CDR3 sequence reads: CASSPDGGGNEQFF. The CDR3 nucleotides read TGTGCCAGCAGTCCGGACGGAGGAGGCAATGAGCAGTTCTTC.

This clonotype has only a few counts. The chain is built from TRBV12-3 or TRBV12-4 and TRBJ1-4; 9 nucleotides agree with TRBD1. The CDR3 length is 15 residues. The V segment lost 6 bases and the J segment 6 bases; nucleotides outside the gene matches: 8. CDR3 sequence (DNA): TGTGCCAGCAGCCGAACAGGGGGCATGGATGAAAAACTGTTTTTT. Protein product: CASSRTGGMDEKLFF.

This chain uses TRBV7-8 with TRBJ1-5; the D is unclear. Germline CDR1 reads SGHVS; CDR2 reads FQNEAQ. The CDR3 runs to 15 residues. V was pared by 1 base and J by 8 bases, with 15 bases between. In DNA form, the CDR3 reads TGTGCCAGCAGCTTAGTTAAGACCTTAAGCGAGCCCCAGCATTTT. The encoded protein is CASSLVKTLSEPQHF. Together with reference TRBV7-8 and TRBJ1-5, the CDR3 gives the full variable domain: GAGVSQSPRYKVAKRGQDVALRCDPISGHVSLFWYQQALGQGPEFLTYFQNEAQLDKSGLPSDRFFAERPEGSVSTLKIQRTQQEDSAVYLCASSLVKTLSEPQHFGDGTRLSIL.

The gene calls are TRBV11-2 and TRBJ2-2; D possibly corresponds to TRBD1 (6 bases). Per the germline V gene, CDR1 is SGHAT and CDR2 is FQNNGV. CDR3 length: 15 amino acids. Trimming cost V 6 bases and J 0 bases, with 11 bases left between them. The CDR3 DNA reads TGTGCCAGCAGATTATGGGGGCCGAACACCGGGGAGCTGTTTTTT. Translated: CASRLWGPNTGELFF.

This clonotype has only a few counts. The V and J genes are TRBV6-6 and TRBJ1-3; 8 nucleotides agree with TRBD1. The J segment lost 5 bases and the V segment lost 5 bases, leaving 5 bases of the junction unmatched. The CDR3 is made up of 14 amino acids. Germline CDR1 and CDR2: MNHNY and SVGAGI (reference sequence). CDR3 nucleotides: TGTGCCAGCAGTCCCCGGGACAGGAGAAACACCATATATTTT. Protein: CASSPRDRRNTIYF.

This chain uses TRBV19 with TRBJ2-5, with TRBD1 matching 10 bases. Trimming cost V 9 bases and J 4 bases; bases outside gene matches: 5. The CDR3 covers 13 residues. Per germline, CDR1 LNHDA and CDR2 SQIVND (reference sequence). CDR3 sequence reads: CASTRTGGETQYF. The CDR3 coding sequence is TGTGCCAGCACCCGGACAGGGGGAGAGACCCAGTACTTC.

This clonotype was seen just once. The rearrangement links TRBV5-1 to TRBJ2-2; D gene ambiguous. In germline, CDR1 is SGHRS, CDR2 YFSETQ. Trimming stripped 0 bases from V and 1 base from J, with 7 bases between. CDR3 size: 15 residues. The DNA of the CDR3 is TGCGCCAGCAGCTTGGTTCGCCAGAACACCGGGGAGCTGTTTTTT. Residues: CASSLVRQNTGELFF.

This chain connects TRBV4-1 to TRBJ1-1; unclear D gene. Germline V lookup: CDR1 MGHRA, CDR2 YSYEKL. The CDR3 is 8 amino acids. The CDR3 here is CQYTEAFF. The CDR3 DNA reads TGCCAATACACTGAAGCTTTCTTT.

This chain connects TRBV27 to TRBJ2-4; TRBD2 matches at 11 bases. CDR1 MNHEY and CDR2 SMNVEV come from the germline V gene (reference sequence). Germline trimming cut 2 bases from V and 5 bases from J; bases unmatched to any gene: 2. The CDR3 has 15 amino acids. DNA of the CDR3: TGTGCCAGCAGTTTAGTAGCGGGGGGGGAAAACATTCAGTACTTC. Encoded protein: CASSLVAGGENIQYF.

This clonotype occurred once. The chain couples TRBV24-1 to TRBJ2-7; 12 bases align to TRBD2. After removal of 4 bases from V and 3 bases from J, the junction contained 6 bases not matched to a gene. The V gene's germline CDR1 is KGHDR and CDR2 SFDVKD. The CDR3 is made up of 16 amino acids. DNA of the CDR3: TGTGCCACCAGTGACCTGACTAGCGGGGGAATCTACGAGCAGTACTTC. This translates into CATSDLTSGGIYEQYF.